A selection of T cell receptor beta chains follows, all from one sample in a study of shared T cell receptors in the human thymus. TCRdb's copy holds only in-frame clones and misses some; the assay was immunoSEQ multiplex PCR. The sample consists of hundreds of thousands of clones, 88% of them appearing once. These same records also appear under a second study, on human thymus T cells.

The specimen sequenced was thymocytes. Source of these receptors: a boy younger than two with a congenital heart defect. Each CDR3 is given with its conserved first and last residue. A D gene is named only where the DNA matches it firmly. Clone size is not always given. Where it is, it says once, few, many or a class for expanded clones.

>TRBV6-5|.|TRBJ1-3|12|.
CASSHGGGTIYF
TGTGCCAGCAGCCACGGCGGCGGCACCATATATTTT
>TRBV27|TRBD2|TRBJ2-5|17|.
CASSLSGPSGTKETQYF
TGTGCCAGCAGTTTATCAGGGCCTAGCGGGACGAAAGAGACCCAGTACTTC
>TRBV7-2|TRBD2|TRBJ2-1|16|.
CASSLGPSGRAYEQFF
TGTGCCAGCAGCTTAGGTCCTAGCGGGAGGGCCTATGAGCAGTTCTTC
>TRBV4-3|TRBD2|TRBJ2-1|15|.
CASSQVAGSYNEQFF
TGCGCCAGCAGCCAAGTAGCGGGCTCCTACAATGAGCAGTTCTTC
>TRBV12-5|TRBD2|TRBJ2-1|19|.
CASGPFRTSGRHTYNEQFF
TGTGCTAGTGGCCCCTTCCGGACTAGCGGGAGACACACCTACAATGAGCAGTTCTTC
>TRBV15|TRBD2|TRBJ2-1|21|.
CATSRDELRQDTSGSWNEQFF
TGTGCCACCAGCAGAGATGAGTTGAGACAGGACACTAGCGGGTCCTGGAATGAGCAGTTCTTC
>TRBV27|TRBD2|TRBJ2-2|15|.
CASTKGLAGTGELFF
TGTGCCAGCACCAAGGGACTAGCGGGCACCGGGGAGCTGTTTTTT
>TRBV7-2|TRBD1|TRBJ2-7|11|.
CASSSGQGEYF
TGTGCCAGCAGCTCCGGACAGGGGGAGTACTTC
>TRBV18|.|TRBJ2-1|13|.
CASSPARANEQFF
TGTGCCAGCTCACCAGCGAGAGCGAATGAGCAGTTCTTC
>TRBV11-2|.|TRBJ2-7|15|.
CASSPTTGIPYEQYF
TGTGCCAGCAGCCCAACAACAGGGATCCCCTACGAGCAGTACTTC
>TRBV15|.|TRBJ1-2|15|.
CATSRDPTDSYGYTF
TGTGCCACCAGCAGAGATCCGACAGACAGCTATGGCTACACCTTC
>TRBV27|TRBD1|TRBJ1-5|19|.
CASSPAGTGGRGSNQPQHF
TGTGCCAGCAGCCCTGCAGGGACAGGGGGCCGTGGTAGCAATCAGCCCCAGCATTTT
>TRBV27|TRBD1|TRBJ2-3|16|.
CASSSGGQGLRNTQYF
TGTGCCAGCAGCTCAGGGGGACAGGGGCTTAGAAATACGCAGTATTTT
>TRBV21-1|.|TRBJ2-7|13|once
CASSKEEQGEQYF
TGTGCCAGCAGCAAAGAAGAGCAGGGCGAGCAGTACTTC
>TRBV28|TRBD2|TRBJ2-7|14|.
CASRGLAGSYEQYF
TGTGCCAGCAGGGGACTAGCGGGATCCTACGAGCAGTACTTC
>TRBV15|.|TRBJ1-3|15|.
CATSRGPGEGNTIYF
TGTGCCACCAGCAGAGGTCCAGGGGAAGGAAACACCATATATTTT
>TRBV30|TRBD2|TRBJ2-1|15|.
CAWRLAGGPRNEQFF
TGTGCCTGGAGGCTAGCGGGAGGGCCCCGCAATGAGCAGTTCTTC
>TRBV4-2|TRBD2|TRBJ2-7|14|.
CASSLERGAYEQYF
TGTGCCAGCAGCTTAGAGCGGGGCGCCTACGAGCAGTACTTC
>TRBV30|.|TRBJ2-7|13|.
CACQRDTAYEQYF
TGTGCCTGTCAGCGGGACACCGCTTACGAGCAGTACTTC
>TRBV11-2|.|TRBJ2-3|14|.
CASSPSPSTDTQYF
TGTGCCAGCAGCCCTAGTCCCAGCACAGATACGCAGTATTTT
>TRBV19|TRBD2|TRBJ2-7|16|once
CASSIRLAVSSYEQYF
TGTGCCAGTAGTATAAGACTAGCGGTAAGCTCCTACGAGCAGTACTTC
>TRBV6-4|.|TRBJ2-7|14|.
CASSPQHSSYEQYF
TGTGCCAGCAGCCCCCAACACAGCTCCTACGAGCAGTACTTC
>TRBV30|.|TRBJ2-7|12|.
CACQLAAYEQYF
TGTGCCTGTCAGCTCGCGGCCTACGAGCAGTACTTC
>TRBV29-1|.|TRBJ2-1|10|.
CSVQYNEQFF
TGCAGCGTTCAATACAATGAGCAGTTCTTC
>TRBV7-9|.|TRBJ1-5|15|.
CASSHFGDSNQPQHF
TGTGCCAGCAGCCACTTTGGAGATAGCAATCAGCCCCAGCATTTT
>TRBV5-6|.|TRBJ1-2|12|.
CASSSDKCGYTF
TGTGCCAGCAGCTCGGACAAGTGCGGCTACACCTTC
>TRBV27|TRBD1|TRBJ1-2|15|.
CASRPYRGLVYGYTF
TGTGCCAGTCGACCCTACAGGGGGCTGGTCTATGGCTACACCTTC
>TRBV4-3|TRBD2|TRBJ2-2|18|.
CASSPRGSGSPNTGELFF
TGCGCCAGCAGCCCCCGAGGTAGCGGGAGCCCCAACACCGGGGAGCTGTTTTTT
>TRBV7-8|TRBD1|TRBJ1-5|16|.
CASSLRPGQGNQPQHF
TGTGCCAGCAGCCTGAGACCGGGACAGGGAAATCAGCCCCAGCATTTT
>TRBV4-1|TRBD1|TRBJ1-4|16|.
CASSQGDTGGDEKLFF
TGCGCCAGCAGCCAAGGTGACACAGGGGGCGATGAAAAACTGTTTTTT
>TRBV11-3|.|TRBJ1-1|13|.
CASSLKGDTEAFF
TGTGCCAGCAGCTTAAAGGGGGACACTGAAGCTTTCTTT
>TRBV5-1|.|TRBJ1-5|13|.
CASSFGTNQPQHF
TGCGCCAGCAGCTTTGGCACCAATCAGCCCCAGCATTTT
>TRBV12-5|TRBD1|TRBJ1-2|18|.
CASGLAHGEQGVNYGYTF
TGTGCTAGTGGTTTGGCCCACGGGGAACAGGGGGTTAACTATGGCTACACCTTC
>TRBV7-9|.|TRBJ2-7|14|.
CASSPDRIIYEQYF
TGTGCCAGCAGCCCTGACAGAATTATCTACGAGCAGTACTTC
>TRBV27|.|TRBJ2-2|15|.
CASSPRVANTGELFF
TGTGCCAGCAGCCCCCGGGTCGCGAACACCGGGGAGCTGTTTTTT
>TRBV29-1|.|TRBJ2-1|13|.
CSVVRGAYNEQFF
TGCAGCGTTGTGAGAGGCGCCTACAATGAGCAGTTCTTC
>TRBV7-9|.|TRBJ1-2|14|.
CASSLLAANYGYTF
TGTGCCAGCAGCTTACTGGCAGCTAACTATGGCTACACCTTC
>TRBV14|TRBD1|TRBJ1-1|14|.
CASSQVGTDTEAFF
TGTGCCAGCAGCCAAGTGGGGACAGACACTGAAGCTTTCTTT
>TRBV5-4|.|TRBJ2-7|14|few
CASSLRGRGGEQYF
TGTGCCAGCAGCCTCCGTGGCCGGGGAGGCGAGCAGTACTTC
>TRBV4-1|TRBD2|TRBJ2-3|14|.
CASSLSGRTDTQYF
TGCGCCAGCTCCCTTAGCGGGAGAACAGATACGCAGTATTTT
>TRBV30|.|TRBJ2-1|16|.
CAWSAPPTSSYNEQFF
TGTGCCTGGAGTGCCCCTCCGACTAGCTCCTACAATGAGCAGTTCTTC
>TRBV12-5|TRBD2|TRBJ2-7|16|.
CASGLSTFPGGYEQYF
TGTGCTAGTGGTTTGTCCACCTTCCCGGGAGGGTACGAGCAGTACTTC
>TRBV28|TRBD2|TRBJ2-1|17|.
CASSSGGGPGGPSEQFF
TGTGCCAGCAGTTCCGGGGGGGGCCCCGGGGGACCGAGTGAGCAGTTCTTC
>TRBV5-1|TRBD2|TRBJ2-7|15|.
CASSLLAGAPYEQYF
TGCGCCAGCAGCTTGTTAGCGGGAGCACCCTACGAGCAGTACTTC
>TRBV4-2|TRBD2|TRBJ2-2|17|.
CASSQDQGLAGGGELFF
TGTGCCAGCAGCCAAGACCAGGGGCTAGCGGGGGGCGGGGAGCTGTTTTTT